Shown below are 27 T cell receptor beta chains from a single sample sequenced in a study of Graves' ophthalmopathy and Graves' hyperthyroidism. The authors amplified TCR beta CDR3 regions from RNA transcripts. Amplification began with first-round RT-PCR using HTBI primers, then second-round multiplex PCR was performed. Each CDR3 protein is one row after TCRdb ran MiXCR on the multiplex PCR reads. There are 350,000 or so distinct CDR3 sequences in the sample; about a sixth occur only once, and over 9% lies in the top ten. Sequenced sample: peripheral blood. Source of these receptors: an adult man with Graves' ophthalmopathy.

The chain is built from TRBV6-2 or TRBV6-3 and TRBJ1-1, with a tentative D call TRBD1 (6 bases). This CDR3 contains 21 residues. With 7 bases removed from V and 3 bases from J, the gap between germline ends came to 36 bases. Germline V CDR1 and CDR2: MNHEY, SVGEGT. CDR3 loop: CASTPRGWEHPNRELDTEAFF. The DNA of the CDR3 is TGTGCCAGCACCCCACGGGGATGGGAACACCCTAACAGGGAGTTGGACACTGAAGCTTTCTTT.

Ten or more counts support this clonotype. The chain links TRBV19 to TRBJ1-1, with D unclear. The CDR3 is 18 residues long. CDR1 and CDR2 (germline): LNHDA, SQIVND (reference sequence). The V end lost 6 bases, the J end lost 1 base, and 24 bases lay between the germline ends. CDR3 sequence (DNA): TGTGCCAGTAGGAGACGAGCGGGAGGAGAGTCTAGGAACACTGAAGCTTTCTTT. Protein product: CASRRRAGGESRNTEAFF. Filled out from reference TRBV19 and TRBJ1-1, the complete variable domain reads DGGITQSPKYLFRKEGQNVTLSCEQNLNHDAMYWYRQDPGQGLRLIYYSQIVNDFQKGDIAEGYSVSREKKESFPLTVTSAQKNPTAFYLCASRRRAGGESRNTEAFFGQGTRLTVV.

This clonotype occurred many times. The V call is TRBV7-3, the J call TRBJ2-5; D not certain. The CDR3 has 14 residues. Per the germline V gene, CDR1 is SGHTA and CDR2 is FQGTGA. With 2 bases removed from V and 5 bases from J, the gap between germline ends came to 12 bases. The CDR3 protein is CASSLLPNLETQYF. The DNA for the CDR3 is TGTGCCAGCAGCTTACTTCCAAATTTGGAGACCCAGTACTTC.

Many counts were recorded for this clonotype. In DNA, the CDR3 is TGTGCCAGCAGCTTATGGGGGTTGAACACTGAAGCTTTCTTT. Translated, it gives CASSLWGLNTEAFF. This chain links TRBV7-2 with TRBJ1-1, with D possibly being TRBD1 (5 bases). V was cut by 2 bases and J by 0 bases, with 7 bases left in between. The germline V gene has CDR1 SGHTA and CDR2 FQGNSA. The CDR3 has 14 residues.

This chain joins TRBV20-1 and TRBJ2-7; D possibly matches TRBD1 or TRBD2 (5 bases each). Germline CDR1 and CDR2: DFQATT and SNEGSKA (reference sequence). V shed 5 bases and J shed 5 bases, with 22 bases lying between them. The CDR3 runs 15 residues. The CDR3 DNA is TGCAGTGCTGGTCCCGTCAGGGAGTTTTCCCACGAGCAGTACTTC. This codes for CSAGPVREFSHEQYF.

This clonotype came up many times. The chain is built from TRBV6-1 and TRBJ2-2; D possibly uses TRBD1 or TRBD2 (6 bases each). The CDR3 loop spans 14 amino acids. The germline CDR1 and CDR2 sequences are MNHNS and SASEGT. Trimming removed 4 bases from V and 4 bases from J, with 10 bases in between. This CDR3 is CASSGGASTGELFF. For the CDR3, the DNA is TGTGCCAGCAGTGGGGGGGCAAGCACCGGGGAGCTGTTTTTT.

This clonotype showed up many times. The chain employs TRBV6-1 and TRBJ2-5; 11 bases line up with TRBD2. The germline gives CDR1 MNHNS, CDR2 SASEGT. The CDR3 loop spans 16 amino acids. Trimming removed 2 bases from V and 5 bases from J; junction bases left unmatched: 7. In DNA, the CDR3 is TGTGCCAGCAGTGAAAGACTAGCGGGGCGTTCGGAGACCCAGTACTTC. The encoded protein is CASSERLAGRSETQYF.

This clonotype came up many times. The V call is TRBV12-3 or TRBV12-4, the J call TRBJ2-7; 11 nucleotides line up with TRBD2. V gave up 6 bases and J gave up 1 base; unmatched junction bases: 8. The CDR3 runs to 16 residues. The CDR3 DNA reads as TGTGCCAGCAGCCTCCAACTAGCGGGAGCATCCTACGAGCAGTACTTC. Its protein product is CASSLQLAGASYEQYF.

There are many counts of this clonotype. The chain combines TRBV6-2 or TRBV6-3 with TRBJ2-7; 9 bases match TRBD2. Losses at the gene ends were 7 bases for V and 5 bases for J; bases not matched to a gene: 9. The CDR3 is 14 amino acids. Germline lookup yields CDR1 MNHEY and CDR2 SVGEGT. DNA of the CDR3: TGTGCCAGCAACAGACTAGCGGTTTCCAACGAGCAGTACTTC. As protein: CASNRLAVSNEQYF.

In this sample, this clonotype turned up many times. This chain connects TRBV19 to TRBJ1-5, with D uncertain. The CDR3 totals 12 residues. V was clipped by 4 bases and J by 4 bases, with 5 bases between them. Per the germline V gene, CDR1 is LNHDA and CDR2 is SQIVND (reference sequence). This CDR3 is CASSRENQPQHF. CDR3 DNA: TGTGCCAGTAGTAGAGAAAATCAGCCCCAGCATTTT. Combining the CDR3 with reference TRBV19 and TRBJ1-5 gives the whole variable domain DGGITQSPKYLFRKEGQNVTLSCEQNLNHDAMYWYRQDPGQGLRLIYYSQIVNDFQKGDIAEGYSVSREKKESFPLTVTSAQKNPTAFYLCASSRENQPQHFGDGTRLSIL.

The table lists this clonotype with many counts. This chain uses TRBV29-1 with TRBJ1-1; possible D gene TRBD1, 6 bases. Germline CDR1 and CDR2: SQVTM and ANQGSEA. CDR3 length equals 15 residues. With 3 bases removed from V and 3 bases from J, the gap between germline ends came to 17 bases. As DNA, the CDR3 is TGCAGCGTTGAGAGAATGGGGGCTAGTTACACTGAAGCTTTCTTT. It codes for CSVERMGASYTEAFF.

Regarding this clonotype: Here the CDR3 omits its conserved ending phenylalanine or tryptophan, so a read error is the likely source. V gene TRBV2 combines with J gene TRBJ1-5, with D maybe TRBD1 (5 bases). Trimming cost V 7 bases and J 3 bases, with 16 bases left between them. Germline V gene lookup returns CDR1 SNHLY and CDR2 FYNNEI. The CDR3 has 15 amino acids. Here the CDR3 DNA reads TGTGCCAGCAAAAGGGTTGGGGGTCCCAATCAGCCCCAGCATCTT. Protein product: CASKRVGGPNQPQHL.

This clonotype was detected only a few times. This rearrangement joins TRBV12-3 or TRBV12-4 to TRBJ1-2; 8 nucleotides agree with TRBD1. The V gene end was trimmed by 6 bases and the J gene end by 3 bases; junction bases not matched to a gene: 6. The CDR3 covers 14 residues. The CDR3 DNA follows: TGTGCCAGCAGGCAGACAGGGGCAGACTATGGCTACACCTTC. Translated, it gives CASRQTGADYGYTF.

This clonotype was detected many times. The genes are TRBV7-2 and TRBJ2-5, with 7 bases identical to TRBD2. Germline V gene lookup returns CDR1 SGHTA and CDR2 FQGNSA. The CDR3 has 13 amino acids. J gave up 4 bases and V 6 bases, and 5 bases lay outside the gene matches. This chain's CDR3 is CASSSGGSETQYF. The CDR3 DNA is TGTGCCAGCAGTTCCGGGGGGTCAGAGACCCAGTACTTC.

This clonotype was observed at least ten times. The chain has TRBV30 and TRBJ1-2; D might be TRBD1 (6 bases). The V gene lost 5 bases and the J gene lost 7 bases, with 17 bases spanning the gap. CDR3 length: 13 amino acids. Per germline, CDR1 GTSNPN and CDR2 SVGIG (reference sequence). The CDR3 protein is CAWGISGTSGYTF. In DNA, the CDR3 is TGTGCCTGGGGGATATCAGGGACAAGTGGCTACACCTTC.

This clonotype came up many times. The J gene is TRBJ1-2, the V gene TRBV6-1, with D uncertain. The CDR3 runs 15 residues. Per the germline V gene, CDR1 is MNHNS and CDR2 is SASEGT. The germline V and J ends were trimmed by 4 bases and 0 bases, with 12 bases remaining between them. The CDR3 here is CASSGAGRTNYGYTF. The CDR3 coding sequence is TGTGCCAGCAGTGGAGCCGGACGGACTAACTATGGCTACACCTTC.

This clonotype was counted many times. The CDR3 is CAWSVQGAIGTEAFF. DNA for the CDR3: TGTGCCTGGAGTGTACAGGGGGCTATTGGCACTGAAGCTTTCTTT. V usage is TRBV30 and J usage is TRBJ1-1; 9 bases map to TRBD1. Unmatched junction bases numbered 6, after V lost 0 bases and J lost 4 bases. This CDR3 has 15 residues. CDR1 is GTSNPN and CDR2 is SVGIG in the germline V gene (reference sequence).

This clonotype was counted ten times or more. The J gene is TRBJ2-2, the V gene TRBV12-3 or TRBV12-4; weak D call: TRBD2 (5 bases). V lost 5 bases to trimming and J lost 5 bases, with 15 bases between them. This CDR3 spans 15 amino acids. The CDR3 coding sequence is TGTGCCAGCAGTGGCCTCGGGATCCAAACCGGGGAGCTGTTTTTT. It translates to CASSGLGIQTGELFF.

Ten or more counts support this clonotype. The rearrangement uses TRBV6-1 and TRBJ2-7, with TRBD1 matching over 10 bases. Per germline, CDR1 MNHNS and CDR2 SASEGT. CDR3 length equals 15 residues. V gave up 6 bases and J gave up 2 bases; unmatched junction bases: 7. DNA of the CDR3: TGTGCCAGCAGGCTGGGACAGGGGCCGACCTACGAGCAGTACTTC. Translating it yields CASRLGQGPTYEQYF.

This clonotype was observed many times. The CDR3 nucleotides read TGCAGTGCCACCCAGGGGGTAGGGGAAAACATTCAGTACTTC. Translating gives CSATQGVGENIQYF. The V call is TRBV20-1, the J call TRBJ2-4; 7 bases align to TRBD1. The CDR3 spans 14 residues. V shed 6 bases, J shed 5 bases, and the junction held 10 bases outside the gene matches. Germline V gene lookup returns CDR1 DFQATT and CDR2 SNEGSKA (reference sequence).

This clonotype occurred many times. The chain recombines TRBV6-1 with TRBJ1-6; D uncertain. Germline values: CDR1 MNHNS, CDR2 SASEGT. This CDR3 spans 14 amino acids. Deletions cut 6 bases from V and 7 bases from J, with 13 bases between. CDR3 sequence reads: CASRGALWNSPLHF. CDR3 nucleotides: TGTGCCAGCAGAGGCGCTTTATGGAATTCACCCCTCCACTTT.

This clonotype was counted many times. The rearrangement links TRBV7-2 to TRBJ1-5; the match to TRBD1 covers 12 bases. The CDR3 totals 17 residues. Germline V gene data show CDR1 as SGHTA and CDR2 as FQGNSA. V was clipped by 1 base and J by 4 bases; unmatched bases: 5. CDR3 DNA: TGTGCCAGCAGCTTAGTGGGACAGGGGGCCCTTAATCAGCCCCAGCATTTT. It encodes CASSLVGQGALNQPQHF.

This clonotype showed up just a few times. The chain couples TRBV7-3 to TRBJ2-5, with D perhaps being TRBD1 or TRBD2 (7 bases each). The CDR3 runs to 13 residues. V lost 3 bases and J 7 bases, leaving 12 bases between the germline ends. The V gene's germline CDR1 is SGHTA and CDR2 FQGTGA. The CDR3 region has the DNA TGTGCCAGCAGCTTTCAGGGGGGGGGGACCCAGTACTTC. This gives the protein CASSFQGGGTQYF. The whole variable domain, remainder taken from reference TRBV7-3 and TRBJ2-5, is GAGVSQTPSNKVTEKGKYVELRCDPISGHTALYWYRQSLGQGPEFLIYFQGTGAADDSGLPNDRFFAVRPEGSVSTLKIQRTERGDSAVYLCASSFQGGGTQYFGPGTRLLVL.

This clonotype showed up many times. J is TRBJ2-7 and V is TRBV6-2 or TRBV6-3, with D maybe TRBD2 (6 bases). Trimming left V 6 bases short and J 4 bases short, with 28 bases between. Germline-derived CDR1 and CDR2 are MNHEY and SVGEGT. The CDR3 is made up of 18 amino acids. This CDR3 reads CASRLPGTPNSRKYEQYF. The CDR3 nucleotides read TGTGCCAGCAGACTTCCCGGGACTCCCAACTCGAGAAAATACGAGCAGTACTTC.

This clonotype occurred many times. The chain couples TRBV2 to TRBJ2-7; the D gene is possibly TRBD1 (7 bases). CDR1 is SNHLY and CDR2 is FYNNEI in the germline V gene. The V gene lost 4 bases and the J gene lost 3 bases, with 13 bases spanning the gap. The CDR3 covers 14 residues. The DNA of the CDR3 is TGTGCCAGCAGTGTAGCCCAGGGGGGCTACGAGCAGTACTTC. Amino acid sequence: CASSVAQGGYEQYF.

This clonotype was counted ten times or more. V gene TRBV11-2 combines with J gene TRBJ1-1; D possibly corresponds to TRBD1 (5 bases). Trimming removed 1 base at V and 7 bases at J, with 13 bases between. CDR3 length equals 14 residues. The germline CDR1 and CDR2 sequences are SGHAT and FQNNGV. This CDR3 reads CASSLGLGLGEAFF. The CDR3, as DNA: TGTGCCAGCAGCTTAGGTTTGGGGCTGGGTGAAGCTTTCTTT.

This clonotype was seen at least ten times. This chain links TRBV12-3 or TRBV12-4 with TRBJ2-5; 9 nucleotides agree with TRBD2. The V segment lost 9 bases and the J segment 0 bases; nucleotides outside the gene matches: 5. CDR3 size: 14 residues. The CDR3 loop reads CASGGLAYQETQYF. The CDR3 bases are TGTGCCAGTGGGGGACTAGCCTACCAAGAGACCCAGTACTTC.